This entry lists 18 T cell receptor beta chains sequenced from one sample in a study of T-cell memory formation after mild COVID-19 (dated by TCRdb to the early 2020s). Library preparation employed 5' RACE. TCRdb records Illumina NovaSeq 6000 as the sequencer. TCRdb handled the public reads itself, with Q25 trimming in fastp and clone calling in MiXCR, and kept productive beta chains. CDR3 protein sequences are deduplicated, and each keeps its most common genes and DNA. The sample table holds around 370,000 distinct CDR3 sequences, of which roughly 21% were seen once. The ten largest clonotypes hold around an eighth of the sample. Specimen: PBMCs or a T cell subset sorted from them (not recorded which). The receptors derive from an adult woman who had mild COVID-19 (a few samples of this study predate the infection). The sample titles of this study are shuffled in the database, so cell type and time point are left out; the donor was told from shared clones.

The chain recombines TRBV7-2 with TRBJ1-2, with D uncertain. V lost 3 bases and J lost 0, with 8 bases in between. The CDR3 runs to 14 residues. Looked up from germline, CDR1 is SGHTA and CDR2 is FQGNSA. The CDR3 sequence is CASSFPRANYGYTF. The CDR3, as DNA: TGTGCCAGCAGCTTTCCGAGAGCTAACTATGGCTACACCTTC. Drawing the rest from reference TRBV7-2 and TRBJ1-2, the complete variable domain is GAGVSQSPSNKVTEKGKDVELRCDPISGHTALYWYRQSLGQGLEFLIYFQGNSAPDKSGLPSDRFSAERTGGSVSTLTIQRTQQEDSAVYLCASSFPRANYGYTFGSGTRLTVV.

The chain carries TRBV24-1 and TRBJ1-2, with unresolved D. Germline-derived CDR1 and CDR2 are KGHDR and SFDVKD. Trimming cost V 0 bases and J 9 bases, with 7 bases left between them. The CDR3 sequence is 12 residues long. The CDR3 region is CATSDLEFRYTF. CDR3 DNA: TGTGCCACCAGTGATTTGGAGTTCCGCTACACCTTC.

The chain couples TRBV4-1 to TRBJ1-1; TRBD1 is a possible D gene (5 bases). Per the germline V gene, CDR1 is MGHRA and CDR2 is YSYEKL. The CDR3 has 17 residues. The germline V and J ends were trimmed by 2 bases and 0 bases, with 16 bases remaining between them. CDR3 sequence: CASSQKVGAYMNTEAFF. The CDR3 DNA reads as TGCGCCAGCAGCCAAAAAGTCGGGGCCTACATGAACACTGAAGCTTTCTTT.

This clonotype was seen a handful of times. The J gene is TRBJ2-2, the V gene TRBV24-1; D not certain. The V and J ends lost 5 bases and 6 bases respectively, with 6 bases between them. CDR1 and CDR2 from the germline V gene are KGHDR and SFDVKD. The CDR3 spans 12 residues. The CDR3 sequence is CATSAAPGELFF. CDR3 bases: TGTGCCACCAGTGCCGCCCCCGGGGAGCTGTTTTTT.

This clonotype was recorded many times. The genes are TRBV12-3 or TRBV12-4 and TRBJ2-7, with D perhaps matching TRBD1 (5 bases). V was shortened by 6 bases and J by 7 bases, with 19 bases between the two germline ends. This CDR3 region has 14 residues. The CDR3 bases are TGTGCCAGCAGACCGAATCATCATTCAGGGGAGCAGTACTTC. Translation: CASRPNHHSGEQYF.

V and J are TRBV6-6 and TRBJ2-7; 11 nucleotides match TRBD1. V was pared by 8 bases and J by 0 bases, with 3 bases of the junction left unmatched. Germline CDR1 MNHNY, CDR2 SVGAGI (reference sequence). This CDR3 spans 14 amino acids. The CDR3 DNA is TGTGCCAGCTGGGGGACAGGGGGCTCCTACGAGCAGTACTTC. It encodes CASWGTGGSYEQYF.

The rearrangement joins TRBV7-9 to TRBJ1-5, with D possibly being TRBD1 (6 bases). Trimming shortened V by 4 bases and J by 1 base, and 11 bases separated the two germline ends. The CDR3 has 15 amino acids. CDR1 is SEHNR and CDR2 is FQNEAQ in the germline V gene (reference sequence). The DNA for the CDR3 is TGTGCCAGCAGCTCCATGACAGGAAGCAATCAGCCCCAGCATTTT. Protein sequence: CASSSMTGSNQPQHF.

J is TRBJ2-3 and V is TRBV7-6; no reliable D call. CDR1 is SGHVS and CDR2 is FNYEAQ in the germline V gene. The CDR3 loop spans 15 amino acids. Trimming removed 2 bases from V and 0 bases from J, with 9 bases in between. The CDR3 spells CASSLMYSSTDTQYF. In nucleotides, the CDR3 is TGTGCCAGCAGCTTAATGTATTCTAGCACAGATACGCAGTATTTT.

V and J are TRBV7-6 and TRBJ1-1; D is possibly TRBD1 (5 bases). The CDR3 is made up of 16 amino acids. CDR1 is SGHVS, CDR2 FNYEAQ, per germline. Trimming shortened V by 2 bases and J by 4 bases, and 17 bases separated the two germline ends. CDR3 nucleotide sequence: TGTGCCAGCAGCTTATCAGGAGGGGTCAGAGTCACTGAAGCTTTCTTT. Protein sequence: CASSLSGGVRVTEAFF.

The chain uses TRBV7-9 and TRBJ1-5; 9 positions agree with TRBD1. The CDR3 spans 17 residues. V was clipped by 5 bases and J by 5 bases; unmatched bases: 13. Germline values: CDR1 SEHNR, CDR2 FQNEAQ (reference sequence). The CDR3 spells CASSHNRTGVGDQPQHF. The CDR3, as DNA: TGTGCCAGCAGCCATAACAGGACAGGGGTGGGGGATCAGCCCCAGCATTTT.

The chain uses TRBV18 and TRBJ1-4, with D tentatively TRBD1 (5 bases). The ends were cut back, 3 bases at V and 7 bases at J, with 15 bases in the middle. CDR1 and CDR2 (germline): KGHSH, LQKENI. There are 15 residues in the CDR3. In nucleotides, the CDR3 is TGTGCCAGCTCACCCCGGAGGGGCGCGGGTGAAAAACTGTTTTTT. Translating gives CASSPRRGAGEKLFF. Combining the CDR3 with reference TRBV18 and TRBJ1-4 gives the whole variable domain NAGVMQNPRHLVRRRGQEARLRCSPMKGHSHVYWYRQLPEEGLKFMVYLQKENIIDESGMPKERFSAEFPKEGPSILRIQQVVRGDSAAYFCASSPRRGAGEKLFFGSGTQLSVL.

The chain has TRBV24-1 and TRBJ1-5, with unresolved D. V lost 2 bases, J lost 9 bases, and 10 bases lay in between. Germline values: CDR1 KGHDR, CDR2 SFDVKD. The CDR3 has 13 amino acids. CDR3 residues: CATSDSRGWPQHF. In DNA form, the CDR3 reads TGTGCCACCAGTGATTCGCGAGGGTGGCCCCAGCATTTT.

The rearrangement uses TRBV29-1 and TRBJ1-1, with D perhaps TRBD1 (6 bases). The CDR3 length is 14 residues. The V gene's germline CDR1 is SQVTM and CDR2 ANQGSEA. V lost 7 bases and J 0 bases, leaving 15 bases between the germline ends. DNA for the CDR3: TGCAGCGGATTTGACGGGGACATGAACACTGAAGCTTTCTTT. Translating gives CSGFDGDMNTEAFF.

This chain joins TRBV2 and TRBJ2-7; tentatively, D is TRBD1 (6 bases). Germline assignment: CDR1 SNHLY and CDR2 FYNNEI. The V end was cut by 11 bases, the J end by 3 bases, with 11 bases between. The CDR3 covers 11 residues. Here the CDR3 DNA reads TGTGCCGCCGGGACACACTACGAGCAGTACTTC. Amino acids: CAAGTHYEQYF. Filled out from reference TRBV2 and TRBJ2-7, the complete variable domain reads EPEVTQTPSHQVTQMGQEVILRCVPISNHLYFYWYRQILGQKVEFLVSFYNNEISEKSEIFDDQFSVERPDGSNFTLKIRSTKLEDSAMYFCAAGTHYEQYFGPGTRLTVT.

In this sample, this clonotype turned up many times. The V and J genes are TRBV29-1 and TRBJ2-1; no reliable D call. CDR1 and CDR2 (germline): SQVTM, ANQGSEA. V lost 6 bases and J 4 bases, leaving 16 bases between the germline ends. The CDR3 extends over 14 amino acids. The CDR3 DNA reads as TGCAGCGTGACGGCTAGTACCCTTTACAATGAGCAGTTCTTC. This translates into CSVTASTLYNEQFF.

This clonotype was found a few times. The V and J genes are TRBV9 and TRBJ2-1, with D tentatively TRBD1 (5 bases). V was cut by 3 bases and J by 2 bases, with 9 bases left in between. Germline V gene lookup returns CDR1 SGDLS and CDR2 YYNGEE. The CDR3 consists of 14 residues. The CDR3 reads CASSEGDAYNEQFF. The CDR3 DNA reads TGTGCCAGCAGCGAAGGGGATGCCTACAATGAGCAGTTCTTC.

The V call is TRBV6-2 or TRBV6-3, the J call TRBJ2-7; TRBD2 agrees at 14 bases. The CDR3 totals 18 residues. Per the germline V gene, CDR1 is MNHEY and CDR2 is SVGEGT. The junction had 12 bases not matched to a gene; V was cut back by 0 bases and J by 8 bases. The CDR3 coding sequence is TGTGCCAGCAGTTACTCGGCCGGGACTAGCGGGAGTTCTGTGAAGCAGTACTTC. It translates to CASSYSAGTSGSSVKQYF.

This rearrangement joins TRBV6-6 to TRBJ2-7; TRBD2 matches at 9 bases. J was trimmed by 4 bases and V by 5 bases; bases with no gene match: 12. This CDR3 region has 16 residues. Germline CDR1 reads MNHNY; CDR2 reads SVGAGI (reference sequence). Here the CDR3 reads CASSTGVAGAIYEQYF. For the CDR3, the DNA is TGTGCCAGCAGTACCGGGGTAGCGGGGGCCATATACGAGCAGTACTTC.